This paragraph reports one T cell receptor (beta chain). The antigen is not known. These data belong to a study of cytomegalovirus exposure and HLA in healthy donors. Broader study findings: Earlier results showed most TCR beta V segments being productive about 87% or about 30% of the time. Later on, a genetic analysis was performed. It linked a missense variant in DCLRE1C with V- and J-gene trimming of TCR beta.

With 60 Vbeta and 13 Jbeta primers, the PCR was carried out. The method was immunoSEQ multiplex PCR; TCRdb's version includes in-frame clones alone and lacks a portion of them. The repertoire consists of 140,000 to 150,000 clones, with over 60% occurring once and the leading ten covering roughly 6%. The germline V gene encodes CDR1 SGHVS and CDR2 FQNEAQ. V was trimmed by 2 bases and J by 4 bases, leaving 7 bases between them. This CDR3 has 13 amino acids. The chain combines TRBV7-8 with TRBJ2-3; D might be TRBD1 (6 bases). The specimen was PBMCs. This receptor was taken from an older woman in good health and CMV-seronegative. This CDR3 is CASSLTGPDTQYF. In DNA, the CDR3 is TGTGCCAGCAGCTTAACAGGGCCAGATACGCAGTATTTT.